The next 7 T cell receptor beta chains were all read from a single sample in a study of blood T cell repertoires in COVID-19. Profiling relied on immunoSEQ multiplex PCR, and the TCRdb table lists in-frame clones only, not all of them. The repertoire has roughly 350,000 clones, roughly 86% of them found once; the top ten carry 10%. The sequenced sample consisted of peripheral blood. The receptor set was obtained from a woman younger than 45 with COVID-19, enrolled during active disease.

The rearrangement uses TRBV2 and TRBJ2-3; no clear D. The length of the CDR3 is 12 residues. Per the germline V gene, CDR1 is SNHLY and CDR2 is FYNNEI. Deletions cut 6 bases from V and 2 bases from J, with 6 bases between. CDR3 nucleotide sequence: TGTGCCAGCAGACAGTTCACAGATACGCAGTATTTT. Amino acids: CASRQFTDTQYF.

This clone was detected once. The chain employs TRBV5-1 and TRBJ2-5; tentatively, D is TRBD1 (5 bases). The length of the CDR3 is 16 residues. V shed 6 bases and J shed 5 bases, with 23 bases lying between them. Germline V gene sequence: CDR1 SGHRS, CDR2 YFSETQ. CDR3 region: CASKTSAQGWWETQYF. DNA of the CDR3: TGCGCCAGCAAAACGAGCGCGCAGGGTTGGTGGGAGACCCAGTACTTC. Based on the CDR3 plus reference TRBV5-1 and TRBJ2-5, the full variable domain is KAGVTQTPRYLIKTRGQQVTLSCSPISGHRSVSWYQQTPGQGLQFLFEYFSETQRNKGNFPGRFSGRQFSNSRSEMNVSTLELGDSALYLCASKTSAQGWWETQYFGPGTRLLVL.

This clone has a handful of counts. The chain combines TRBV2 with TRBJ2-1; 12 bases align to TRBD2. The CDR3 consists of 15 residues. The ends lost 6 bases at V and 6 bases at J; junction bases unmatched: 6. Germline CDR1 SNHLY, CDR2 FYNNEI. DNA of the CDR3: TGTGCCAGCAGGGAACTAGCGGGAGGACGCAATGAGCAGTTCTTC. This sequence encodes CASRELAGGRNEQFF.

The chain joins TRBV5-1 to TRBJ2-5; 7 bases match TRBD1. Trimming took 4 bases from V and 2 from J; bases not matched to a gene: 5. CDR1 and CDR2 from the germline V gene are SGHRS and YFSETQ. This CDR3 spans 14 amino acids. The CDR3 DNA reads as TGCGCCAGCAGCGAGGGGGCCGGGCAAGAGACCCAGTACTTC. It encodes CASSEGAGQETQYF.

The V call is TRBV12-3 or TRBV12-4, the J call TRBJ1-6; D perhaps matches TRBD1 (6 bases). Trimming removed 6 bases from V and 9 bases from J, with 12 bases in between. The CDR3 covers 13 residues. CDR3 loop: CASSRGGFSPLHF. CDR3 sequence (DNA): TGTGCCAGCAGCAGAGGGGGTTTTTCACCCCTCCACTTT.

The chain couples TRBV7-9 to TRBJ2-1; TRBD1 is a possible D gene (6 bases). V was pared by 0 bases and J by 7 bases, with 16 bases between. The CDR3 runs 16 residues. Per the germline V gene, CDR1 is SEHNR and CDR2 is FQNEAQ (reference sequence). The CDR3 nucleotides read TGTGCCAGCAGCTTAGCGCACAGGGAAAAAGGGAATGAGCAGTTCTTC. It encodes CASSLAHREKGNEQFF.

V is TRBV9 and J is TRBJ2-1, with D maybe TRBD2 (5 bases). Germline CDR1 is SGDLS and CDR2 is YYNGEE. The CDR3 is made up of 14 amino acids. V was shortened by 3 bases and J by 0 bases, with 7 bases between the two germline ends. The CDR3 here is CASSGDYSYNEQFF. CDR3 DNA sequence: TGTGCCAGCAGCGGAGACTACTCCTACAATGAGCAGTTCTTC.